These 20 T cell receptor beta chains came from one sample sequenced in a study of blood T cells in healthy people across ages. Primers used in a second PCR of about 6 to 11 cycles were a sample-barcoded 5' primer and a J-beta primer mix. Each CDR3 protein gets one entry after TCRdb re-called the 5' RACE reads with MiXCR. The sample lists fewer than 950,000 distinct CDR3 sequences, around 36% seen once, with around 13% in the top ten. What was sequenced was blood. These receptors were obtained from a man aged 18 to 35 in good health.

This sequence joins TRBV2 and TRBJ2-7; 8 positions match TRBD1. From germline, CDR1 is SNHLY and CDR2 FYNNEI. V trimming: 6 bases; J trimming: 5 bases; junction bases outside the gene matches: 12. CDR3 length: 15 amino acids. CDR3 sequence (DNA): TGTGCCAGCAGAGACCCGGGACAGGTTAGACACGAGCAGTACTTC. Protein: CASRDPGQVRHEQYF.

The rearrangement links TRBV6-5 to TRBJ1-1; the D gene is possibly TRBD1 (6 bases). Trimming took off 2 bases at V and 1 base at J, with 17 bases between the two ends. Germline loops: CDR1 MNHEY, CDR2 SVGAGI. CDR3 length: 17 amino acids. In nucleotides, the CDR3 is TGTGCCAGCAGTTACCAAGTTCTAGGCAGGGGGAACACTGAAGCTTTCTTT. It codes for CASSYQVLGRGNTEAFF.

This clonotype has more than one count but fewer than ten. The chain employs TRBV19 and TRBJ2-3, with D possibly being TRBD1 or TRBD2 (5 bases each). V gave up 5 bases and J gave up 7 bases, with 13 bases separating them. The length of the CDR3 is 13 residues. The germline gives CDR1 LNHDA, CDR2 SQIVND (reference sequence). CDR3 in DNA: TGTGCCAGTAGTGAAGGGGACCAGAATACGCAGTATTTT. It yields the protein CASSEGDQNTQYF. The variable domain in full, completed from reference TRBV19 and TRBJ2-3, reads DGGITQSPKYLFRKEGQNVTLSCEQNLNHDAMYWYRQDPGQGLRLIYYSQIVNDFQKGDIAEGYSVSREKKESFPLTVTSAQKNPTAFYLCASSEGDQNTQYFGPGTRLTVL.

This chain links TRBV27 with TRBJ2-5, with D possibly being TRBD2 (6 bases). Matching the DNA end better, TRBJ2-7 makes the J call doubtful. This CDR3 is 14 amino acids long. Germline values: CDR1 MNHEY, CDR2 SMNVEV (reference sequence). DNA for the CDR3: TGTGCCAGCGCGGTTCGGGAGCATAAAGCCGAGCAGTACTTC. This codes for CASAVREHKAEQYF.

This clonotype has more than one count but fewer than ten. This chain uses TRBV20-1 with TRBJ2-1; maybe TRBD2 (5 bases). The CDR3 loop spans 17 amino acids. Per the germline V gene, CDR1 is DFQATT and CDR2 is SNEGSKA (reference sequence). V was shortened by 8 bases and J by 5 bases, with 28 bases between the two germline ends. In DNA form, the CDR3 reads TGCAGTCGATTTCCCCGGGATGGGTTGCGTGGGCACAATGAGCAGTTCTTC. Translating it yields CSRFPRDGLRGHNEQFF.

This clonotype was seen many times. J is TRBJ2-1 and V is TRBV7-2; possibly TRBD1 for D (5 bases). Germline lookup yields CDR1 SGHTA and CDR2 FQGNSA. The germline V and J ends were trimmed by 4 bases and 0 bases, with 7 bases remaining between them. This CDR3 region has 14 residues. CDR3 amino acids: CASSSRVSYNEQFF. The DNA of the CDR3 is TGTGCCAGCAGCTCCAGGGTCTCCTACAATGAGCAGTTCTTC.

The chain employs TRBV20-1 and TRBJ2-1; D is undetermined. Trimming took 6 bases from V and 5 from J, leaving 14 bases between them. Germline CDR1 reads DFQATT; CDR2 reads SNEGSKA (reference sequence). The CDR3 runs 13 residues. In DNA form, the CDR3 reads TGCAGTGCGAGGCCCCCTGGGGACAATGAGCAGTTCTTC. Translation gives CSARPPGDNEQFF.

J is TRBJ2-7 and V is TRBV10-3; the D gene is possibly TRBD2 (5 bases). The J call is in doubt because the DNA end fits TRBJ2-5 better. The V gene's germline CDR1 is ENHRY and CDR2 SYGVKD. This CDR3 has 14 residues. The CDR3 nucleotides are TGTGCCATCAGTGAGCGCGTCCGCGGGGAGACCCAGTACTTC. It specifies CAISERVRGETQYF.

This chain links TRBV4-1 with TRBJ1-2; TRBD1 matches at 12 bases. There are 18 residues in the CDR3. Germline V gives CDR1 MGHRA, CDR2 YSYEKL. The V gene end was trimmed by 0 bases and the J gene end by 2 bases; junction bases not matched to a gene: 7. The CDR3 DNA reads TGCGCCAGCAGCCAAGAAGGAATGGGGACAGGGGGCAACTATGGCTACACCTTC. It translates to CASSQEGMGTGGNYGYTF.

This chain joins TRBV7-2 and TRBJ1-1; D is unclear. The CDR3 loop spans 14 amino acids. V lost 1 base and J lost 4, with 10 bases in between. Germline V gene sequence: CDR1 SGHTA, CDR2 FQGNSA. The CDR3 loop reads CASSLEHRRTEAFF. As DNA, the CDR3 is TGTGCCAGCAGCTTAGAGCACAGACGCACTGAAGCTTTCTTT.

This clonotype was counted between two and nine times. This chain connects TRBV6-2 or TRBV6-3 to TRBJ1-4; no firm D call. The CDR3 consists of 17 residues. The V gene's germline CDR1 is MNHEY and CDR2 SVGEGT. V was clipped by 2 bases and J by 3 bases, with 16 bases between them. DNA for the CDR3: TGTGCCAGCAGTTACCATTCCGGTCGGAGTTCTAATGAAAAACTGTTTTTT. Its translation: CASSYHSGRSSNEKLFF.

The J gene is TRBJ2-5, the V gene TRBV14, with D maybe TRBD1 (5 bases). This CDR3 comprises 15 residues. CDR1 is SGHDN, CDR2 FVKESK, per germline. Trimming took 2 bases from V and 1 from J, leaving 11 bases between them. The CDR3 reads CASSQWGGSQETQYF. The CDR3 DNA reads TGTGCCAGCAGCCAATGGGGCGGATCCCAAGAGACCCAGTACTTC.

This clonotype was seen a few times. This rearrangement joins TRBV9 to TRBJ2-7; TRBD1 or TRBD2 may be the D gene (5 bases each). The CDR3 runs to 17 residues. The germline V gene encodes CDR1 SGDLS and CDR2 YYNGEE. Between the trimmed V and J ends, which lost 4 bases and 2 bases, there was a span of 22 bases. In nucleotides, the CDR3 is TGTGCCAGCAGCCTTAGCCCCTCCAGGGACCAGACCTACGAGCAGTACTTC. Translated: CASSLSPSRDQTYEQYF.

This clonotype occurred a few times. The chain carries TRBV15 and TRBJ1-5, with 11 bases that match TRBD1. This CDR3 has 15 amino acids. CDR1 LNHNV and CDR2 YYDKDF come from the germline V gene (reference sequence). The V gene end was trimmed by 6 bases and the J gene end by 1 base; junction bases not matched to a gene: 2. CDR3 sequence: CATRDRGRSNQPQHF. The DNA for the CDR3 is TGTGCCACCAGGGACAGGGGGCGCAGCAATCAGCCCCAGCATTTT.

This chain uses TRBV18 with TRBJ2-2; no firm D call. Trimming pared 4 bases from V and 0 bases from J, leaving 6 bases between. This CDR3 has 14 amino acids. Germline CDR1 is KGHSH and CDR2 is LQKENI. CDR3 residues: CASSLSPNTGELFF. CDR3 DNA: TGTGCCAGCTCACTAAGTCCGAACACCGGGGAGCTGTTTTTT.

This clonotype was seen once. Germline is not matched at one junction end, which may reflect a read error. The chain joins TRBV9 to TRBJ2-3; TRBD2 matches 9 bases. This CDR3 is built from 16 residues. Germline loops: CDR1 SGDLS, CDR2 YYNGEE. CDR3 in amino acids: CASSVGSSGGADTRYF. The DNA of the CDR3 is TGTGCCAGCAGCGTAGGTAGTAGCGGGGGCGCAGATACGCGGTATTTT.

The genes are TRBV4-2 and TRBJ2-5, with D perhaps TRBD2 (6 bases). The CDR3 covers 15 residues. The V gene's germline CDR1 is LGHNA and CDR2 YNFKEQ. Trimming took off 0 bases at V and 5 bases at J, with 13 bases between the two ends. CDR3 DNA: TGTGCCAGCAGCCAAGAGGGTAGCAGCGGGGAGACCCAGTACTTC. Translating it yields CASSQEGSSGETQYF.

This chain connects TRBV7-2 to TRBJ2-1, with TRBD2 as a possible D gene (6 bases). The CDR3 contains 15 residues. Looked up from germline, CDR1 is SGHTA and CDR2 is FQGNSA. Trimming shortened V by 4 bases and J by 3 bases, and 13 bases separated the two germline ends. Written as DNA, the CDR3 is TGTGCCAGCAGCTCTATTCCGGGAGTCTACAATGAGCAGTTCTTC. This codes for CASSSIPGVYNEQFF.

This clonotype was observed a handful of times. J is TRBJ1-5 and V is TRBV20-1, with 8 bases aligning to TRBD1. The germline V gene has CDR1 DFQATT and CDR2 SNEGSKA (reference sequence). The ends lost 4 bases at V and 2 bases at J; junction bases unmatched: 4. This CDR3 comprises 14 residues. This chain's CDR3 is CSATRGLGNQPQHF. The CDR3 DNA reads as TGCAGTGCTACCAGGGGGCTTGGCAATCAGCCCCAGCATTTT.

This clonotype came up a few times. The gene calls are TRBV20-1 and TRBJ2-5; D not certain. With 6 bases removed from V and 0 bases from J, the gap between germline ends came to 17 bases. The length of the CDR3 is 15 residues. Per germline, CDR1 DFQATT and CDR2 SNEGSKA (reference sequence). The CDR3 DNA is TGCAGTGCCCAGCGCCCCCAGCTAAACCAAGAGACCCAGTACTTC. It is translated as CSAQRPQLNQETQYF.